These T cell receptor beta chains were read from a single sample in a study of shared clonotypes between healthy human individuals. Clones were sequenced by immunoSEQ multiplex PCR, and TCRdb holds only the in-frame ones, with some missing. The table includes some 2.3 million clones, approximately 93% detected once. The sequenced material came from naive CD4+ T cells from PBMCs. The receptors were gathered from a man between 18 and 35 years old in good health. Some clones in this sample may be carry-over from other donors' samples. The CDR3 runs from the conserved cysteine through the conserved F or W. Fields, in order: J gene, V gene, CDR3 protein.

TRBJ1-6	TRBV2	CASSPTVSSPLHF
TRBJ2-1	TRBV11-2	CASSFLGGTNEQFF
TRBJ2-7	TRBV19	CASSPDRLREQYF
TRBJ1-1	TRBV11-2	CASSSRVNTEAFF
TRBJ1-3	TRBV28	CASSPFSGNTIYF
TRBJ2-7	TRBV29-1	CSAERARGHEQYF
TRBJ2-3	TRBV7-2	CASSLGSPDTQYF
TRBJ2-6	TRBV27	CASSTRTVRSSGANVLTF
TRBJ1-5	TRBV4-1	CASSQDLVQPQHF
TRBJ2-3	TRBV25-1	CASSDTDTQYF
TRBJ2-7	TRBV5-4	CASSAGQGTYEQYF
TRBJ2-7	TRBV28	CASSLIARAGGEQYF
TRBJ2-2	TRBV7-7	CASSLRSEGAAGELFF
TRBJ1-1	TRBV19	CASSQYSAVNTEAFF
TRBJ2-3	TRBV7-3	CASSSYPTRSGSSDTQYF
TRBJ2-7	TRBV2	CASTRDGYEQYF
TRBJ1-5	TRBV10-3	CAISESNLRGPNNQPQHF